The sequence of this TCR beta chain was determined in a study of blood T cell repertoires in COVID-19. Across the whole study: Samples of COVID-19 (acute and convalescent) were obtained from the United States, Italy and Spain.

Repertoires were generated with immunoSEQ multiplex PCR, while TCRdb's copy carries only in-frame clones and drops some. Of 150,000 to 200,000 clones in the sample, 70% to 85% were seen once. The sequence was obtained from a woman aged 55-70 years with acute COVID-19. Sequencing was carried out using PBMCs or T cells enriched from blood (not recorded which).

This CDR3 reads CASSPEVFRATDTQYF. For the CDR3, the DNA is TGTGCCAGCTCACCCGAAGTGTTCAGGGCTACAGATACGCAGTATTTT. The V call is TRBV18, the J call TRBJ2-3, with D possibly TRBD1 on 5 matching bases. Germline V lookup: CDR1 KGHSH, CDR2 LQKENI. Trimming took 3 bases from V and 3 from J, leaving 16 bases between them. The CDR3 is 16 amino acids.